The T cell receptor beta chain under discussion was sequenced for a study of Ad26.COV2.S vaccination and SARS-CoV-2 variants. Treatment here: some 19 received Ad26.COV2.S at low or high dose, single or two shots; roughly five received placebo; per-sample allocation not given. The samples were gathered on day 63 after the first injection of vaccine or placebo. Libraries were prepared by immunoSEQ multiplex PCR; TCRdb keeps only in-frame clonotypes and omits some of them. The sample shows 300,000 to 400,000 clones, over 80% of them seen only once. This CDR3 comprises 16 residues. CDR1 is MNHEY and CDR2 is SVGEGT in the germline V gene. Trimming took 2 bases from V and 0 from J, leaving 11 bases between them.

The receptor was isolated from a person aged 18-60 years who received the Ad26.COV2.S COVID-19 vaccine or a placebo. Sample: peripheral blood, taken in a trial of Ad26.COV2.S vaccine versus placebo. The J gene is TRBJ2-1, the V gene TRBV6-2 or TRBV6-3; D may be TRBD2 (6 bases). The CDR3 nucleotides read TGTGCCAGCAGTTACGTCGGGGGTGCCTCCTACAATGAGCAGTTCTTC. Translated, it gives CASSYVGGASYNEQFF.